The 5 T cell receptor beta chains in this list originate from one sample, sequenced in a study of beta chain features in type 1 diabetes. No antigens are known for them. Findings of the study overall: Across all four CD4+ subsets, people with type 1 diabetes showed modestly shorter TCRB CDR3s.

Expressed TCRB transcripts were sequenced after all isolated RNA was converted to cDNA. The protocol was immunoSEQ multiplex PCR, while the TCRdb copy is restricted to in-frame clones and leaves out a portion. The data contain approximately 250,000 clones, approximately 11% of them singletons. Sequenced material: naive CD4+ T cells from blood. These receptors were obtained from a man aged 25-45 years with type 1 diabetes.

This clone was detected a few times. The chain recombines TRBV2 with TRBJ2-7; D might be TRBD2 (6 bases). The CDR3 is made up of 12 amino acids. Germline CDR1 SNHLY, CDR2 FYNNEI. V was clipped by 8 bases and J by 9 bases, with 17 bases between them. The CDR3 DNA is TGTGCCAGCGGGACTGAAGAGTTGGTGCAGTACTTC. This sequence encodes CASGTEELVQYF.

This clone was counted only a few times. The chain carries TRBV7-9 and TRBJ1-5; D gene unclear. The V gene's germline CDR1 is SEHNR and CDR2 FQNEAQ (reference sequence). The CDR3 spans 16 residues. V was cut by 5 bases and J by 1 base, with 15 bases left in between. As DNA, the CDR3 is TGTGCCAGCAGCCATGGACCGAGAGGGAGCAATCAGCCCCAGCATTTT. Protein: CASSHGPRGSNQPQHF.

This clone has just a few counts. The chain couples TRBV7-2 to TRBJ1-2; 9 bases agree with TRBD1. Trimming at V came to 5 bases and at J to 4 bases, leaving 5 bases not matched to a gene. CDR3 length equals 14 residues. Germline V gene lookup returns CDR1 SGHTA and CDR2 FQGNSA. The CDR3 DNA reads as TGTGCCAGCAGCCTAAAACAGGGGGCCTATGGCTACACCTTC. It translates to CASSLKQGAYGYTF.

This chain joins TRBV19 and TRBJ2-6; 8 bases fit TRBD1. Germline V lookup: CDR1 LNHDA, CDR2 SQIVND (reference sequence). The CDR3 spans 16 residues. Trimming cost V 3 bases and J 4 bases; bases outside gene matches: 5. CDR3 sequence: CASSISTGAGANVLTF. In DNA form, the CDR3 reads TGTGCCAGTAGTATTTCGACAGGGGCAGGGGCCAACGTCCTGACTTTC. The full variable domain, completed using reference TRBV19 and TRBJ2-6, is DGGITQSPKYLFRKEGQNVTLSCEQNLNHDAMYWYRQDPGQGLRLIYYSQIVNDFQKGDIAEGYSVSREKKESFPLTVTSAQKNPTAFYLCASSISTGAGANVLTFGAGSRLTVL.

The table lists this clone with a few counts. The V call is TRBV7-9, the J call TRBJ1-2; the D gene is possibly TRBD1 (5 bases). The CDR3 consists of 12 residues. Germline V gives CDR1 SEHNR, CDR2 FQNEAQ (reference sequence). V lost 5 bases to trimming and J lost 8 bases, with 12 bases between them. CDR3 residues: CASSPRANGYTF. In DNA form, the CDR3 reads TGTGCCAGCAGCCCCAGGGCGAACGGCTACACCTTC.